This T cell receptor beta chain was captured in a study of technical replicates of blood from a handful of donors. Trimming took off 2 bases at V and 1 base at J, with 3 bases between the two ends. Germline V gene sequence: CDR1 MNHEY, CDR2 SMNVEV (reference sequence). The CDR3 has 13 amino acids. TCRdb keeps only in-frame clones here, not all; method: immunoSEQ multiplex PCR. The table records over 10,000 clones, 85% to 95% of them present only once. The chain employs TRBV27 and TRBJ1-5; D is uncertain. The sample was PBMCs. The sequence was obtained from a human donor in good health. CDR3 in DNA: TGTGCCAGCAGTTTAGAGAGCAATCAGCCCCAGCATTTT. Translated, it gives CASSLESNQPQHF.